The 21 T cell receptor beta chains given below trace back to one sample, sequenced in a study of shared clonotypes between healthy human individuals. In the naive CD8 group, cells lacked CD45RO and were positively selected for CCR7, so terminally differentiated effector memory CD45RA+ cells were left out. Clones were sequenced by immunoSEQ multiplex PCR, and TCRdb holds only the in-frame ones, with some missing. The sample consists of some 2 million clones, about 95% of them appearing once. The sample taken for sequencing was naive CD8+ T cells sorted from blood. All receptors come from a man between 18 and 35 years old in good health.

This clone was seen only once. The rearrangement uses TRBV5-6 and TRBJ2-7; no clear D gene. Germline CDR1 is SGHDT and CDR2 is YYEEEE. V shed 0 bases and J shed 7 bases, with 5 bases lying between them. CDR3 length: 11 residues. CDR3 sequence reads: CASSLGEEQYF. DNA of the CDR3: TGTGCCAGCAGCTTGGGGGAAGAGCAGTACTTC.

V gene TRBV27 combines with J gene TRBJ2-6, with D perhaps being TRBD1 or TRBD2 (5 bases each). CDR3 length: 15 amino acids. Germline CDR1 MNHEY, CDR2 SMNVEV (reference sequence). V was trimmed by 3 bases and J by 2 bases, leaving 8 bases between them. The CDR3 loop reads CASSFGDPGANVLTF. The CDR3 region has the DNA TGTGCCAGCAGTTTCGGGGACCCTGGGGCCAACGTCCTGACTTTC.

As to this clone: This same CDR3 is encoded by further DNA sequences in the sample. V and J are TRBV5-4 and TRBJ2-7; TRBD1 agrees at 7 bases. This CDR3 contains 13 residues. J lost 5 bases, V lost 0 bases, and 2 bases had no gene match. The germline gives CDR1 SGHNT, CDR2 YYREEE (reference sequence). CDR3 sequence: CASSLEGANEQYF. CDR3 nucleotide sequence: TGTGCCAGCAGCTTGGAGGGGGCCAACGAGCAGTACTTC.

To note about this clone: Other DNA sequences in the sample encode the same CDR3. The chain employs TRBV4-1 and TRBJ2-3, with TRBD1 matching 8 bases. V lost 2 bases, J lost 1 base, and 2 bases stayed unmatched. The germline CDR1 and CDR2 sequences are MGHRA and YSYEKL. CDR3 size: 15 residues. The CDR3 DNA reads as TGCGCCAGCAGCCAAACAGGGGGAGGCACAGATACGCAGTATTTT. This encodes CASSQTGGGTDTQYF.

The chain has TRBV6-5 and TRBJ1-3; 7 bases are shared with TRBD1. Germline V CDR1 and CDR2: MNHEY, SVGAGI. After removal of 8 bases from V and 4 bases from J, the junction contained 8 bases not matched to a gene. The CDR3 has 14 residues. This CDR3 is CASSGGSGGNTIYF. CDR3 nucleotides: TGTGCCAGCTCAGGGGGTTCTGGCGGAAACACCATATATTTT.

This chain connects TRBV5-4 to TRBJ2-5; possibly TRBD2 for D (5 bases). Trimming removed 8 bases at V and 2 bases at J, with 19 bases between. This CDR3 comprises 15 residues. Germline V CDR1 and CDR2: SGHNT, YYREEE (reference sequence). The DNA for the CDR3 is TGTGCCAGTAGGGAGAAGGGCGATGGGCAAGAGACCCAGTACTTC. Residues: CASREKGDGQETQYF.

This sequence joins TRBV30 and TRBJ2-5; 9 nucleotides align to TRBD1. This CDR3 has 12 residues. Germline CDR1 reads GTSNPN; CDR2 reads SVGIG (reference sequence). V lost 5 bases, J lost 8 bases, and 6 bases stayed unmatched. The CDR3 nucleotides read TGTGCCTGGTTACTGGGACAGGGCACCCAGTACTTC. Translated: CAWLLGQGTQYF.

Remarks on this clone: The identical CDR3 is also encoded by other nucleotide sequences in the sample. The chain uses TRBV6-5 and TRBJ2-1, with D hard to call. With 2 bases removed from V and 3 bases from J, the gap between germline ends came to 8 bases. CDR3 length: 14 amino acids. Germline V gives CDR1 MNHEY, CDR2 SVGAGI. The CDR3 DNA sequence: TGTGCCAGCAGTTACAGCACCAGCTACAATGAGCAGTTCTTC. Amino acid sequence: CASSYSTSYNEQFF.

V and J are TRBV4-2 and TRBJ2-7; 8 bases fit TRBD2. The CDR3 consists of 17 residues. Trimming took 0 bases from V and 0 from J; bases not matched to a gene: 7. The germline V gene encodes CDR1 LGHNA and CDR2 YNFKEQ. In DNA form, the CDR3 reads TGTGCCAGCAGCCAAGAATGGGCTAGCGGGTACTCCTACGAGCAGTACTTC. Encoded protein: CASSQEWASGYSYEQYF.

The chain recombines TRBV4-3 with TRBJ2-1; D may be TRBD2 (5 bases). V dropped 1 base and J dropped 9 bases, with 7 bases sitting between them. The germline V gene encodes CDR1 LGHNA and CDR2 YSLEER. The CDR3 runs to 12 residues. CDR3 loop: CASSQGGREQFF. In DNA form, the CDR3 reads TGCGCCAGCAGCCAAGGCGGGCGTGAGCAGTTCTTC.

Worth noting for this clone: The sample contains more than one DNA sequence encoding this CDR3. The chain couples TRBV6-1 to TRBJ2-7; D is unclear. With 2 bases removed from V and 1 base from J, the gap between germline ends came to 3 bases. The germline V gene has CDR1 MNHNS and CDR2 SASEGT. The CDR3 is 12 amino acids. The CDR3 DNA reads TGTGCCAGCAGTGAATCGTCCTACGAGCAGTACTTC. Protein: CASSESSYEQYF.

The V call is TRBV9, the J call TRBJ2-3, with TRBD1 matching 9 bases. This CDR3 is built from 16 residues. The V and J ends lost 3 bases and 1 base, in that order; junction bases with no gene match: 6. Germline values: CDR1 SGDLS, CDR2 YYNGEE. The CDR3 reads CASSAWTGEGTDTQYF. In DNA form, the CDR3 reads TGTGCCAGCAGCGCATGGACAGGGGAAGGCACAGATACGCAGTATTTT. Filled out from reference TRBV9 and TRBJ2-3, the complete variable domain reads DSGVTQTPKHLITATGQRVTLRCSPRSGDLSVYWYQQSLDQGLQFLIQYYNGEERAKGNILERFSAQQFPDLHSELNLSSLELGDSALYFCASSAWTGEGTDTQYFGPGTRLTVL.

In the case of this clone: Within the sample, other DNA sequences also encode this same CDR3. The genes are TRBV25-1 and TRBJ2-7; either TRBD1 or TRBD2 may supply D (5 bases each). CDR3 length equals 12 residues. Germline lookup yields CDR1 MGHDK and CDR2 SYGVNS. V was cut by 5 bases and J by 1 base, with 6 bases left in between. CDR3 DNA: TGTGCCAGCAGTTGGGGGTCCTACGAGCAGTACTTC. Protein sequence: CASSWGSYEQYF.

Details on this clone: The sample has other DNA sequences that encode this CDR3 too. This chain connects TRBV4-3 to TRBJ2-7; no clear D gene. Trimming stripped 0 bases from V and 0 bases from J, with 6 bases between. The germline V gene has CDR1 LGHNA and CDR2 YSLEER. The CDR3 length is 14 residues. CDR3 in DNA: TGCGCCAGCAGCCAAGAGTCTAGCTCCTACGAGCAGTACTTC. Translating it yields CASSQESSSYEQYF.

The rearrangement joins TRBV27 to TRBJ2-1; the D call may be TRBD1 or TRBD2 (6 bases each). The germline gives CDR1 MNHEY, CDR2 SMNVEV (reference sequence). The CDR3 consists of 15 residues. With 9 bases removed from V and 0 bases from J, the gap between germline ends came to 15 bases. The CDR3 DNA is TGTGCCAGTACCCCGGGGGCTAGCTCCTACAATGAGCAGTTCTTC. It yields the protein CASTPGASSYNEQFF.

The gene calls are TRBV11-2 and TRBJ2-1; 9 positions agree with TRBD2. The junction had 8 bases not matched to a gene; V was cut back by 2 bases and J by 0 bases. There are 18 residues in the CDR3. Germline CDR1 and CDR2: SGHAT and FQNNGV. The CDR3 DNA is TGTGCCAGCAGCTTAATGTGGTCTAGCGGGACCTCCTACAATGAGCAGTTCTTC. This translates into CASSLMWSSGTSYNEQFF.

The J gene is TRBJ1-6, the V gene TRBV27; TRBD1 agrees at 9 bases. CDR1 is MNHEY, CDR2 SMNVEV, per germline (reference sequence). The CDR3 consists of 16 residues. V gave up 6 bases and J gave up 7 bases; unmatched junction bases: 10. CDR3 amino acids: CASSPTPGQGNSPLHF. Here the CDR3 DNA reads TGTGCCAGCAGCCCAACACCGGGACAGGGAAATTCACCCCTCCACTTT.

CDR3 nucleotides: TGTGCCAGCTCGGGCCGGGGGGCACTCTCCTACGAGCAGTACTTC. This gives the protein CASSGRGALSYEQYF. The chain is built from TRBV11-2 and TRBJ2-5; D perhaps matches TRBD2 (7 bases). The DNA end is a closer match to TRBJ2-7, so the J assignment may be wrong. Germline-derived CDR1 and CDR2 are SGHAT and FQNNGV. This CDR3 comprises 15 residues.

The rearrangement joins TRBV6-1 to TRBJ2-7; D is uncertain. This CDR3 has 13 residues. The V gene's germline CDR1 is MNHNS and CDR2 SASEGT. Trimming removed 4 bases at V and 0 bases at J, with 7 bases between. CDR3 amino acids: CASSVTISYEQYF. In DNA form, the CDR3 reads TGTGCCAGCAGTGTGACAATCTCCTACGAGCAGTACTTC.

The gene calls are TRBV5-8 and TRBJ2-1; TRBD2 might be the D (6 bases). With 2 bases removed from V and 5 bases from J, the gap between germline ends came to 11 bases. The germline V gene has CDR1 SGHTS and CDR2 YDEGEE. The CDR3 has 14 amino acids. Written as DNA, the CDR3 is TGTGCCAGCAGCTTTCGGGCGGGGCACAATGAGCAGTTCTTC. Protein sequence: CASSFRAGHNEQFF.

The chain employs TRBV4-1 and TRBJ2-1; D is unclear. The germline V gene has CDR1 MGHRA and CDR2 YSYEKL. The CDR3 is 15 amino acids. The V and J ends lost 4 bases and 0 bases respectively, with 10 bases between them. The DNA of the CDR3 is TGCGCCAGCAGCCTCCTTACGAGCTCCTACAATGAGCAGTTCTTC. Encoded protein: CASSLLTSSYNEQFF.